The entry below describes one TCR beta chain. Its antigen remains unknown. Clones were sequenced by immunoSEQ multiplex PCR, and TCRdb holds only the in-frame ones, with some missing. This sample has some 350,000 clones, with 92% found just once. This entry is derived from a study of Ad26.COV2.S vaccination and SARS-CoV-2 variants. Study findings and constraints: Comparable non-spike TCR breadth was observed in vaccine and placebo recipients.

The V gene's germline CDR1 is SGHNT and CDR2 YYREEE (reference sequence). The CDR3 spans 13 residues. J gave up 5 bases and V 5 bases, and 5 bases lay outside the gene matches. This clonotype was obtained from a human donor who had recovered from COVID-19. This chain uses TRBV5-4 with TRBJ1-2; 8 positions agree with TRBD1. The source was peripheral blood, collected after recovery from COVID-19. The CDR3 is CASSPGGAYGYTF. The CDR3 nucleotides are TGTGCCAGCAGTCCAGGGGGCGCTTATGGCTACACCTTC.